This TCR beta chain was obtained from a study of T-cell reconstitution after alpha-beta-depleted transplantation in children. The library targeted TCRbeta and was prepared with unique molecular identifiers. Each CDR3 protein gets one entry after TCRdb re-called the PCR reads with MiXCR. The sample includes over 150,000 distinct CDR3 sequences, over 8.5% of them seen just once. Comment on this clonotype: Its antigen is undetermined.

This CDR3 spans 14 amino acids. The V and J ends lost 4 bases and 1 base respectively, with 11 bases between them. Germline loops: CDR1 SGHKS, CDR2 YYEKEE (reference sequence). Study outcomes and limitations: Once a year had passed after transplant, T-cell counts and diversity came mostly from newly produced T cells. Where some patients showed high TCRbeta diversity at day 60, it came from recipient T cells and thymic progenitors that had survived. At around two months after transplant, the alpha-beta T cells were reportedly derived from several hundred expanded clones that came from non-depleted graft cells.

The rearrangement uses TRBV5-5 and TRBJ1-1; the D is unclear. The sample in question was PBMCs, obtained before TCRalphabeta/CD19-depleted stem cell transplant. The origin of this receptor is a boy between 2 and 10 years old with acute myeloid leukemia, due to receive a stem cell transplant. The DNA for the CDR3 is TGTGCCAGCAGCCCTCCGAGGGAGAACACTGAAGCTTTCTTT. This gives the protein CASSPPRENTEAFF.